A selection of T cell receptor beta chains follows, all from one sample in a study of CD8+ T cells in alopecia areata. The method was immunoSEQ multiplex PCR; TCRdb's version includes in-frame clones alone and lacks a portion of them. The profile shows hundreds of thousands of clones, 57% of them singletons. The material was CD4+ T cells sorted from blood, obtained at week 0. The receptor source for this set is a human donor with alopecia areata. Each CDR3 is given without its conserved first and last residue. Size values are once, few and many counts, or a class for expanded clones, and some rows have none.

NA	TRBV11-2	TRBJ2-1	ASSPPGRGNYNEQF
once	TRBV15	TRBJ1-2	ATSILSTGFGYT
NA	TRBV5-6	TRBJ2-3	ASSRRAGHTDTQY
NA	TRBV6-1	TRBJ2-2	ASRTQTGVTGELF
NA	TRBV2	TRBJ1-1	ATTGAEAF
NA	TRBV11-2	TRBJ2-6	ASSRPGGGNVLT
few	TRBV29-1	TRBJ2-2	SAVLANTGELF
NA	TRBV9	TRBJ2-7	ASSVELAPGGEQY
NA	TRBV29-1	TRBJ1-4	SVAGAGNEKLF
NA	TRBV5-1	TRBJ2-1	ASSGGGANYNEQF
NA	TRBV6-1	TRBJ2-7	ASSESREYEQY
NA	TRBV9	TRBJ2-7	ASSPVVDRAHEQY
NA	TRBV6-5	TRBJ1-1	ASSYRGEAF
NA	TRBV29-1	TRBJ2-2	SVEPNTDRGHTGELF
few	TRBV29-1	TRBJ2-7	SARDRGYEQY
NA	TRBV15	TRBJ2-7	ATSFGQTYEQY
NA	TRBV30	TRBJ2-7	AWSPGLAGLEQY
NA	TRBV2	TRBJ1-1	ASSWDGMAF
NA	TRBV11-2	TRBJ2-3	ASSLVLAGTDTQY
NA	TRBV18	TRBJ2-5	ASSPEQETQY